These T cell receptor beta chains were read from a single sample in a study of T cells after posttransplantation cyclophosphamide. Produced via immunoSEQ multiplex PCR; TCRdb's table is partial and in-frame only. The data contain roughly 18,000 clones, roughly 83% of them seen just once; the ten biggest clones take up 7.5% to 9.5%. Specimen: memory CD4+ T cells sorted from blood. The source is a man aged 30-40 years in good health and a related stem cell transplant donor. The CDR3 runs from the conserved cysteine through the conserved F or W. The order of the fields is clone size, D gene, V gene, J gene, CDR3 DNA, CDR3 protein. The D gene is left open where the match is weak. Some rows mark clone size as missing; the rest say once, few, many or name a class of expanded clone.

NA,NA,TRBV6-5,TRBJ2-7,TGTGCCAGCAGCTCCAGGGATTCCGGGCAGTACTTC,CASSSRDSGQYF
NA,NA,TRBV4-2,TRBJ1-3,TGTGCCAGCAGCCAAGGCGGTAGGTTCGAAGGAAACACCATATATTTT,CASSQGGRFEGNTIYF
NA,NA,TRBV4-2,TRBJ2-7,TGTGCCAGCAGCCAAGAATTAGAGGGCATCTACGAGCAGTACTTC,CASSQELEGIYEQYF
once,TRBD2,TRBV5-1,TRBJ2-1,TGCGCCAGCAGCTTGGAAGCGGGGGGCTCCTACAATGAGCAGTTCTTC,CASSLEAGGSYNEQFF
NA,NA,TRBV19,TRBJ1-2,TGTGCCAGTAGTACCAGGAACTATGGCTACACCTTC,CASSTRNYGYTF
NA,TRBD1,TRBV18,TRBJ1-1,TGTGCCAGCTCACGACCACAGGGGTTTGGTGAAGCTTTCTTT,CASSRPQGFGEAFF
NA,TRBD1,TRBV11-2,TRBJ2-7,TGTGCCAGCAGCTTAATAGAGGGGGCGGGCTACGAGCAGTACTTC,CASSLIEGAGYEQYF
once,NA,TRBV2,TRBJ2-2,TGTGCCAGCAGTCAGTTAGCGGACACCGGGGAGCTGTTTTTT,CASSQLADTGELFF
NA,NA,TRBV29-1,TRBJ2-1,TGCAGCGTTGAACTGGGGGCAATGAATGAGCAGTTCTTC,CSVELGAMNEQFF
NA,TRBD2,TRBV7-9,TRBJ2-5,TGTGCCAGCAGCTTCGGCCTGGGACTAGCGGACCAAGAGACCCAGTACTTC,CASSFGLGLADQETQYF
few,NA,TRBV6-4,TRBJ2-3,TGTGCCAGCAGTGAGCGAGCGGCGCCGTTGGGCACAGATACGCAGTATTTT,CASSERAAPLGTDTQYF
NA,NA,TRBV9,TRBJ1-5,TGTGCCAGCAGTCAACAGGGTACTCCGGGTCAGCCCCAGCATTTT,CASSQQGTPGQPQHF
NA,NA,TRBV15,TRBJ1-4,TGTGCCACCAGCAGGCACGGAACTAATGAAAAACTGTTTTTT,CATSRHGTNEKLFF
NA,NA,TRBV11-1,TRBJ2-3,TGTGCCAGCAGCCTAAGGCTGACAGCTAGCACAGATACGCAGTATTTT,CASSLRLTASTDTQYF
NA,TRBD1,TRBV6-5,TRBJ2-7,TGTGCCAGCAGTTACTCCGAGGCAGGGGGAGCCTACGAGCAGTACTTC,CASSYSEAGGAYEQYF
NA,NA,TRBV19,TRBJ1-2,TGTGCCAGTAGTTTGGGGACTGGTAACTATGGCTACACCTTC,CASSLGTGNYGYTF
NA,NA,TRBV28,TRBJ2-7,TGTGCCAGCAGATCAGGGGTACGCGAGCAGTACTTC,CASRSGVREQYF
NA,NA,TRBV7-2,TRBJ2-6,TGTGCCAGCAGCTCGACTGCCTCTGGGGCCAACGTCCTGACTTTC,CASSSTASGANVLTF
NA,TRBD1,TRBV5-4,TRBJ1-2,TGTGCCAGCAGCTCGGACAGGGGGAGAGTGGGCTATGGCTACACCTTC,CASSSDRGRVGYGYTF
NA,NA,TRBV5-1,TRBJ1-1,TGCGCCAGCAGCCCCGGCTGGGCTATCATGAACACTGAAGCTTTCTTT,CASSPGWAIMNTEAFF
NA,NA,TRBV19,TRBJ1-5,TGTGCCAGTAGTAAACAGGTAGATCAGCCCCAGCATTTT,CASSKQVDQPQHF
NA,TRBD1,TRBV30,TRBJ1-6,TGTGCCTGGAGTGTAGATTGGGGCAGGGGGCGCTTAAATAATTCACCCCTCCACTTT,CAWSVDWGRGRLNNSPLHF
NA,TRBD1,TRBV27,TRBJ1-5,TGTGCCACGGGACAGGGGGCACATAGCAATCAGCCCCAGCATTTT,CATGQGAHSNQPQHF
NA,NA,TRBV6-5,TRBJ1-2,TGTGCCAGCAGTTACAGAGACGGAGTCTATGGCTACACCTTC,CASSYRDGVYGYTF
NA,TRBD1,TRBV6-5,TRBJ1-1,TGTGCCAGCCGACAGGGGGCGTACACTGAAGCTTTCTTT,CASRQGAYTEAFF
NA,TRBD2,TRBV11-2,TRBJ2-1,TGTGCCAGCAGCTTAGGGGGGACTAGCGGGGGCGGGAATGAGCAGTTCTTC,CASSLGGTSGGGNEQFF
few,NA,TRBV19,TRBJ2-4,TGTGCCAGTCAAGAGGAGCTAGCCAAAAACATTCAGTACTTC,CASQEELAKNIQYF
NA,NA,TRBV7-2,TRBJ1-1,TGTGCCAGCAGCTTCGCAAGGGGGGGGGCCGGGGGTACTGAAGCTTTCTTT,CASSFARGGAGGTEAFF
once,NA,TRBV9,TRBJ1-2,TGTGCCAGCAGCGTAGCCTCGGGAAACTATGGCTACACCTTC,CASSVASGNYGYTF
NA,TRBD1,TRBV5-5,TRBJ2-7,TGTGCCAGCAGCACTGGACAGGGGGCCTGGGAGCAGTACTTC,CASSTGQGAWEQYF
NA,TRBD1,TRBV9,TRBJ2-7,TGTGCCAGCAGCTCCCGACCGGGACAGCTTTACGAGCAGTACTTC,CASSSRPGQLYEQYF
NA,TRBD1,TRBV7-2,TRBJ1-1,TGTGCCAGCAGCGCGGGACAGGTCCCAGGGAACACTGAAGCTTTCTTT,CASSAGQVPGNTEAFF
once,TRBD2,TRBV4-3,TRBJ2-1,TGCGCCAGCAGCCAAGAGGGGCTAGCGGGGGGACCTTACAATGAGCAGTTCTTC,CASSQEGLAGGPYNEQFF
once,TRBD1,TRBV19,TRBJ1-1,TGTGCCAGTAAGACGGACAGGTTGAACACTGAAGCTTTCTTT,CASKTDRLNTEAFF